What follows is one T cell receptor beta chain and its context. Its specificity is unknown. A sample-barcoded 5' primer and a J-beta primer mix were used in a second PCR of roughly 6 to 11 cycles. TCRdb re-analysed the 5' RACE reads in MiXCR, keeping a single row per CDR3 protein. The repertoire holds roughly 720,000 distinct CDR3 sequences, with 40% to 65% as singletons. Individuals who donated were healthy Caucasians from Russia aged 6 to 90. The extraction recovered at least 6 micrograms of total RNA per sample. These data originate in a study of blood T cells in healthy people across ages. The study's findings and limits: A roughly linear fall in TCR beta diversity per million T cells was seen with increasing age.

Germline V lookup: CDR1 MNHNS, CDR2 SASEGT. V was clipped by 6 bases and J by 7 bases; unmatched bases: 16. CDR3 size: 17 residues. V usage is TRBV6-1 and J usage is TRBJ2-1, with 9 bases matching TRBD2. The clonotype originates from a man older than 75 in good health. Sequencing input: blood. The CDR3 region is CASSPEAGGLWRNEQFF. For the CDR3, the DNA is TGTGCCAGCAGCCCCGAGGCGGGAGGGTTGTGGAGAAATGAGCAGTTCTTC.